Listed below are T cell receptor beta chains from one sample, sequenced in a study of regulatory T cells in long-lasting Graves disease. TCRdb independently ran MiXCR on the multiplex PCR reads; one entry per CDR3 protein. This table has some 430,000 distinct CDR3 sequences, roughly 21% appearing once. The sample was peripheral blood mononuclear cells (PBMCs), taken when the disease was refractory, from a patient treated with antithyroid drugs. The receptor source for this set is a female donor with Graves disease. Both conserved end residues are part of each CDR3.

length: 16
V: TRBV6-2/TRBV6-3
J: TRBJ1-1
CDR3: CASTASTGSLGLEAFF

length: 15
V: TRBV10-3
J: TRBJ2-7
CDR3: CAIKSTVSNGIEQYF

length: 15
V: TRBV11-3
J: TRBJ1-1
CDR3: CASSLGLGQAAVAFF

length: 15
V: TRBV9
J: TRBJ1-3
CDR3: CASSETGFSGNTIYF

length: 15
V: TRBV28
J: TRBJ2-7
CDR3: CASSLWGESGDEQYF

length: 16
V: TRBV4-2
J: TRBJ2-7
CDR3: CASSHPLAASSYEQYF

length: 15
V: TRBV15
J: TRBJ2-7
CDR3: CATSRDGQAIYEQYF

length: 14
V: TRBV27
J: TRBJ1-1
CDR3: CASSFIPGNTEAFF

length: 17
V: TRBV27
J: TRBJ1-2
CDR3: CASSHGTRDRGLRGYTF

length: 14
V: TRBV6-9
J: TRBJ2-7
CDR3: CASSSDSFSYEQYF